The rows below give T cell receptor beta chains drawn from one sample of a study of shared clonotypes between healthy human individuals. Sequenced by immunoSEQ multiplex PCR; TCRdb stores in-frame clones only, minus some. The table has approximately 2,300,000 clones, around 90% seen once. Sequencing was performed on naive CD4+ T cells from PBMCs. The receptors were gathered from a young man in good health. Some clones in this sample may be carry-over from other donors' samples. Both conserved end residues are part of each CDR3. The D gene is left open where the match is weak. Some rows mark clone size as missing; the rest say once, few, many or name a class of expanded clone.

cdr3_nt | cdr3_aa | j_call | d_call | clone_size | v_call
TGCGCCAGCAGCTTACTGGGGTCCGGGGAGCTGTTTTTT | CASSLLGSGELFF | TRBJ2-2 | . | . | TRBV5-1
TGTGCCAGCAGCTTACGACGGGAGGGCCGCTACGAGCAGTACTTC | CASSLRREGRYEQYF | TRBJ2-7 | TRBD2 | . | TRBV11-2
TGTGCCAGCAGCCCTACCCGACAGGGGGAAAGGGCAGCTTTCTTT | CASSPTRQGERAAFF | TRBJ1-1 | TRBD1 | . | TRBV7-6
TGTGCCAGTAACTTTGCCGGCAAGAACATTCAGTACTTC | CASNFAGKNIQYF | TRBJ2-4 | . | . | TRBV19
TGTGCCATAACAGGCTTTAACTATGGCTACACCTTC | CAITGFNYGYTF | TRBJ1-2 | . | few | TRBV6-6
TGCGCCAGCAGTTCTACTAGCGGCCCCACAGATACGCAGTATTTT | CASSSTSGPTDTQYF | TRBJ2-3 | TRBD2 | . | TRBV10-1
TGTGCCAGCAGTGACTCCAAACAGGGTAGGGCTAGCGGGAGGGCGCGGGAGCAGTACTTC | CASSDSKQGRASGRAREQYF | TRBJ2-7 | TRBD2 | . | TRBV6-4
TGTGCCAGCAGTGCACAGGGGGGCAACACTGAAGCTTTCTTT | CASSAQGGNTEAFF | TRBJ1-1 | TRBD1 | few | TRBV6-4
TGTGCCATCAGTCCCTCCAGCGGGCGGGGGAGGTCTGGAAACACCATATATTTT | CAISPSSGRGRSGNTIYF | TRBJ1-3 | . | . | TRBV10-3
TGTGCCAGCAGTTCCATGGACTGGCGCAGCGATGGCTACACCTTC | CASSSMDWRSDGYTF | TRBJ1-2 | . | . | TRBV27
TGTGCCAGCAGCTTAGCGCCGGGGGATCACACCGGGGAGCTGTTTTTT | CASSLAPGDHTGELFF | TRBJ2-2 | . | . | TRBV7-6
TGTGCCAGCAGCCCGACTAGCGGGAGGGAGACCCAGTACTTC | CASSPTSGRETQYF | TRBJ2-5 | TRBD2 | once | TRBV11-2
TGTGCCAGTAGTATCGGGGCAGGCTTCTCCTACGAGCAGTACTTC | CASSIGAGFSYEQYF | TRBJ2-7 | . | . | TRBV19
TGTGCCAGCAGCCCGTTAGCGCAGTCCAACGTTCTCGAGCAGTACTTC | CASSPLAQSNVLEQYF | TRBJ2-7 | . | . | TRBV7-9
TGTGCCAGCAGCCGACCGGGACCGCATGGCGTCGAGCAGTACTTC | CASSRPGPHGVEQYF | TRBJ2-7 | . | . | TRBV13
TGCGCCAGCAGCTTGGCCAGCATGAACACTGAAGCTTTCTTT | CASSLASMNTEAFF | TRBJ1-1 | . | . | TRBV5-1
TGTGCCAGCTCAGAAAGCGGACAGGGCTTGCGCTACACCTTC | CASSESGQGLRYTF | TRBJ1-2 | TRBD1 | . | TRBV18
TGCGCCAGCAGATTGTTAGTAGGTGACAGTCCCACAGATACGCAGTATTTT | CASRLLVGDSPTDTQYF | TRBJ2-3 | . | once | TRBV5-1
TGTGCCAGCTCACCATGGCTAGCGGGAAACGGGGACAATGAGCAGTTCTTC | CASSPWLAGNGDNEQFF | TRBJ2-1 | TRBD2 | . | TRBV18
TGTGCCAGCAGGGCCGGACTAGCGGGGACCGGGGAGCTGTTTTTT | CASRAGLAGTGELFF | TRBJ2-2 | TRBD2 | . | TRBV6-5
TGCGCCAGCAGCTTGGATCCGGGAACCCAAGAGACCCAGTACTTC | CASSLDPGTQETQYF | TRBJ2-5 | . | . | TRBV5-1
TGTGCCATCAGTGAGACAGGGGCCTCACTTTACAATGAGCAGTTCTTC | CAISETGASLYNEQFF | TRBJ2-1 | TRBD1 | . | TRBV10-3
TGTGCCACCATCCGGGGATTGGGGAACTACGAGCAGTACTTC | CATIRGLGNYEQYF | TRBJ2-7 | . | . | TRBV28
TGTGCCAGCACCGCGGGGGGGAGGTGGGACACTGAAGCTTTCTTT | CASTAGGRWDTEAFF | TRBJ1-1 | . | . | TRBV2
TGCAGCGGAGGCACTGGGGACAATGAGCAGTTCTTC | CSGGTGDNEQFF | TRBJ2-1 | . | . | TRBV29-1
TGTGCCAGCACCCGCGACACAGATACGCAGTATTTT | CASTRDTDTQYF | TRBJ2-3 | . | . | TRBV6-1
TGTGCCAGCAGCTTGAACCGGCGGGAGCAGTTCTTC | CASSLNRREQFF | TRBJ2-1 | . | . | TRBV5-4
TGTGCCATCAGTAGAGTAGACTATGGCTACACCTTC | CAISRVDYGYTF | TRBJ1-2 | . | few | TRBV10-3
TGTGCCAGCAGCTTAGAGGGACTAGCGTACCCAGATACGCAGTATTTT | CASSLEGLAYPDTQYF | TRBJ2-3 | TRBD2 | . | TRBV7-2
TGTGCCAGCAGCACCCAGGACAAGAGCCGCAATGAGCAGTTCTTC | CASSTQDKSRNEQFF | TRBJ2-1 | . | . | TRBV11-2
TGCGCCAGCAGCCAAGAGGCGGACCTAGCGGGGGCCTACGAGCAGTACTTC | CASSQEADLAGAYEQYF | TRBJ2-7 | TRBD2 | . | TRBV4-1
TGTGCCAGCAGCTTGGTGAACGTAGCCCAGTACTTC | CASSLVNVAQYF | TRBJ2-5 | . | . | TRBV5-8
TGTGCCAGCAGTACCAGAAATGAGCAGTTCTTC | CASSTRNEQFF | TRBJ2-1 | . | . | TRBV6-5
TGTGCCAGCAGTTGGCGGGTAGCGGGAGTGAGAGAGCAGTACTTC | CASSWRVAGVREQYF | TRBJ2-7 | TRBD2 | . | TRBV28
TGTGCCAGTAGTAGTGGGACAGATGAAGCTTTCTTT | CASSSGTDEAFF | TRBJ1-1 | TRBD1 | few | TRBV19
TGTGCCAGCAGTCCGACAGGGGGCGCGAGGACTAATGAAAAACTGTTTTTT | CASSPTGGARTNEKLFF | TRBJ1-4 | TRBD1 | . | TRBV28
TGTGCCAGCAGGGCCACAGATACACAGTATTTT | CASRATDTQYF | TRBJ2-3 | . | . | TRBV28
TGTGCCAGCAGTTTAACGGGACAGGGCCTCGTTGGCTACACCTTC | CASSLTGQGLVGYTF | TRBJ1-2 | TRBD1 | . | TRBV28
TGTGCCTGGAGTAAGGGGGCAGGGGCCAACGTCCTGACTTTC | CAWSKGAGANVLTF | TRBJ2-6 | TRBD1 | . | TRBV30
TGTGCCAGCAGCCACACCGCGGGAGGCACGGCTGGGGAGCAGTACTTC | CASSHTAGGTAGEQYF | TRBJ2-7 | TRBD2 | . | TRBV4-2
TGTGCCAGTGGCCCGGGGGATACAGATACGCAGTATTTT | CASGPGDTDTQYF | TRBJ2-3 | . | . | TRBV19
TGTGCCAGCAGCACCAGACAGGAGAGCACAGATACGCAGTATTTT | CASSTRQESTDTQYF | TRBJ2-3 | . | once | TRBV5-4
TGTGCCAGCACCCACCCCCGGGGAGAGCAGTACTTC | CASTHPRGEQYF | TRBJ2-7 | . | once | TRBV6-5
TGTGCCAATCGGGTGGGGGGCCCCTGGGGAGAGACCCAGTACTTC | CANRVGGPWGETQYF | TRBJ2-5 | . | . | TRBV6-1
TGTGCCAGCAGCTTGGTGACTTACACCGGGGAGCTGTTTTTT | CASSLVTYTGELFF | TRBJ2-2 | . | once | TRBV7-6
TGTGCCAGCAGCTTCCTCCCGGGACAGGGGGCGGGATCCGGGGAGCTGTTTTTT | CASSFLPGQGAGSGELFF | TRBJ2-2 | TRBD1 | . | TRBV7-3
TGTGCCAGCAGGAGGCAGAACAGCTACTCCTACGAGCAGTACTTC | CASRRQNSYSYEQYF | TRBJ2-7 | . | . | TRBV28
TGTGCCAGCAGTGTTAGACAGGGGGCCTACGAGCAGTACTTC | CASSVRQGAYEQYF | TRBJ2-7 | TRBD1 | . | TRBV6-1
TGTGCCAGCAGCGTAGCTTTGGGGAGGGGTATGAACACTGAAGCTTTCTTT | CASSVALGRGMNTEAFF | TRBJ1-1 | . | . | TRBV9
TGTGCCAGCAGTTTGTCTCTAGCGGGCTACAATGAGCAGTTCTTC | CASSLSLAGYNEQFF | TRBJ2-1 | TRBD2 | once | TRBV28
TGTGCCAGCAGCGCCGGGACAGGTGTCTACAATGAGCAGTTCTTC | CASSAGTGVYNEQFF | TRBJ2-1 | TRBD1 | . | TRBV27
TGTGCCAGCAGGCCCGACAATGAGCAGTTCTTC | CASRPDNEQFF | TRBJ2-1 | . | . | TRBV2
TGCGCCAGCAGAGGACAGGGGGCCCCTTTGAACACTGAAGCTTTCTTT | CASRGQGAPLNTEAFF | TRBJ1-1 | TRBD1 | . | TRBV10-2
TGTGCCAGCAGCTTAAGGAGCGGGAGGGGGAATGAGCAGTTCTTC | CASSLRSGRGNEQFF | TRBJ2-1 | TRBD2 | . | TRBV11-1
TGTGCCAGCAGCTCCCTCCCGGTGAATGAGCAGTTCTTC | CASSSLPVNEQFF | TRBJ2-1 | . | . | TRBV7-6
TGTGCCAGTAGTAAGGCAGTAAGCTACGAGCAGTACTTC | CASSKAVSYEQYF | TRBJ2-7 | . | once | TRBV19
TGTGCCAGCAGCGCCGGGGGCGAGCAGTACTTC | CASSAGGEQYF | TRBJ2-7 | . | . | TRBV7-2